The 24 T cell receptor beta chains in this list originate from one sample, sequenced in a study of OX40 agonist ivuxolimab in advanced cancers. Here immunoSEQ multiplex PCR was the method, and the copy in TCRdb shows in-frame clones only, minus some. The data hold tens of thousands of clones, with over 70% observed a single time. The starting material was CD4+ or CD8+ T cells sorted from blood, obtained in a trial of the OX40 agonist ivuxolimab. The receptor set was obtained from an adult with an advanced solid tumor such as melanoma, head and neck, liver or kidney cancer.

The chain joins TRBV5-1 to TRBJ2-7, with 7 bases lining up with TRBD1. From germline, CDR1 is SGHRS and CDR2 YFSETQ. The CDR3 has 14 residues. V lost 0 bases and J lost 3; bases outside the gene matches: 3. CDR3 coding DNA: TGCGCCAGCAGCTTGGTGGGACAGAACTACGAGCAGTACTTC. It codes for CASSLVGQNYEQYF.

The chain joins TRBV6-5 to TRBJ2-2, with 7 nucleotides matching TRBD1. The CDR3 covers 15 residues. Germline V gene lookup returns CDR1 MNHEY and CDR2 SVGAGI. With 7 bases clipped from V and 0 bases from J, the junction kept 5 bases outside the gene matches. The CDR3 protein is CASKRQGANTGELFF. CDR3 DNA: TGTGCCAGCAAGCGGCAGGGGGCGAACACCGGGGAGCTGTTTTTT.

The CDR3 nucleotides are TGTGCCAGCTCACCGGGCAGGGACTACAATGAGCAGTTCTTC. It yields the protein CASSPGRDYNEQFF. The chain has TRBV18 and TRBJ2-1; weak D call: TRBD1 (5 bases). Germline lookup yields CDR1 KGHSH and CDR2 LQKENI. Trimming stripped 3 bases from V and 3 bases from J, with 9 bases between. This CDR3 is built from 14 residues.

CDR3 sequence reads: CAWSPPHRTEAFF. The CDR3 nucleotides read TGTGCCTGGAGTCCACCTCACCGGACTGAAGCTTTCTTT. The gene calls are TRBV30 and TRBJ1-1; no definite D call. The germline gives CDR1 GTSNPN, CDR2 SVGIG (reference sequence). This CDR3 has 13 amino acids. V lost 2 bases, J lost 5 bases, and 12 bases lay in between.

This chain joins TRBV7-9 and TRBJ2-1, with 14 nucleotides matching TRBD2. Per germline, CDR1 SEHNR and CDR2 FQNEAQ (reference sequence). The junction had 9 bases not matched to a gene; V was cut back by 7 bases and J by 1 base. This CDR3 is built from 18 residues. This CDR3 reads CASKSTSGRAKSYNEQFF. The CDR3 region has the DNA TGTGCCAGCAAGTCGACTAGCGGGAGGGCCAAGTCCTACAATGAGCAGTTCTTC.

The sample holds a few counts of this clone. The rearrangement links TRBV4-3 to TRBJ2-1, with D possibly matching TRBD2 (6 bases). The V and J ends lost 0 bases and 3 bases respectively, with 12 bases between them. Germline CDR1 and CDR2: LGHNA and YSLEER. CDR3 length equals 16 residues. Here the CDR3 reads CASSQDFGGGYNEQFF. The CDR3 nucleotides read TGCGCCAGCAGCCAAGATTTCGGGGGTGGCTACAATGAGCAGTTCTTC.

J is TRBJ2-2 and V is TRBV11-3; 9 nucleotides line up with TRBD2. The CDR3 runs to 15 residues. Germline V CDR1 and CDR2: SGHNT, YENEEA. V gave up 5 bases and J gave up 4 bases; unmatched junction bases: 5. The CDR3 sequence is CASSGTRGGTGELFF. CDR3 DNA: TGTGCCAGCAGCGGGACGCGGGGGGGCACCGGGGAGCTGTTTTTT.

The rearrangement joins TRBV7-6 to TRBJ2-7; TRBD1 aligns across 8 bases. The CDR3 consists of 13 residues. The trim removed 4 bases at V and 5 bases at J, leaving 4 bases unmatched. CDR1 and CDR2 (germline): SGHVS, FNYEAQ. CDR3: CASSSGQVDEQYF. CDR3 DNA sequence: TGTGCCAGCAGCTCGGGACAGGTAGACGAGCAGTACTTC.

In regard to this clone: Within the sample, other DNA sequences also encode this same CDR3. The chain carries TRBV29-1 and TRBJ2-3; D ambiguous. Germline CDR1 reads SQVTM; CDR2 reads ANQGSEA. V was pared by 3 bases and J by 0 bases, with 4 bases between. The CDR3 loop spans 12 amino acids. CDR3 in amino acids: CSVDPSTDTQYF. The DNA for the CDR3 is TGCAGCGTTGACCCTAGCACAGATACGCAGTATTTT.

V gene TRBV11-1 combines with J gene TRBJ2-5; 9 nucleotides match TRBD1. Losses at the gene ends were 5 bases for V and 1 base for J; bases not matched to a gene: 5. Per the germline V gene, CDR1 is SGHAT and CDR2 is FQDESV (reference sequence). CDR3 length: 15 amino acids. This CDR3 reads CASSTGTGRQETQYF. As DNA, the CDR3 is TGTGCCAGCAGCACCGGGACAGGGCGCCAAGAGACCCAGTACTTC.

The CDR3 loop is CATSRVGGRVEQYF. As DNA, the CDR3 is TGTGCCACCAGCAGAGTCGGGGGCAGGGTCGAGCAGTACTTC. The chain joins TRBV15 to TRBJ2-7, with D perhaps given as TRBD1 or TRBD2 (6 bases each). The CDR3 runs 14 residues. Trimming cost V 1 base and J 6 bases, with 13 bases left between them. CDR1 is LNHNV and CDR2 is YYDKDF in the germline V gene (reference sequence). Full variable domain (outside the CDR3, taken from reference TRBV15 and TRBJ2-7): DAMVIQNPRYQVTQFGKPVTLSCSQTLNHNVMYWYQQKSSQAPKLLFHYYDKDFNNEADTPDNFQSRRPNTSFCFLDIRSPGLGDTAMYLCATSRVGGRVEQYFGPGTRLTVT.

The genes are TRBV5-4 and TRBJ2-3; no reliable D call. This CDR3 region has 15 residues. Germline V lookup: CDR1 SGHNT, CDR2 YYREEE (reference sequence). The V end lost 0 bases, the J end lost 2 bases, and 10 bases lay between the germline ends. CDR3 nucleotides: TGTGCCAGCAGCTTGGCCCTGACCTCCACAGATACGCAGTATTTT. Translated, it gives CASSLALTSTDTQYF.

The rearrangement links TRBV28 to TRBJ2-5, with D possibly TRBD2 on 5 matching bases. Trimming pared 5 bases from V and 13 bases from J, leaving 17 bases between. Germline values: CDR1 MDHEN, CDR2 SYDVKM. This CDR3 has 12 residues. The CDR3 nucleotides are TGTGCCAGCAGTCTCTCACGGAGCGGCACGTACTTC. It translates to CASSLSRSGTYF.

The chain combines TRBV6-1 with TRBJ2-7, with 7 bases aligning to TRBD2. CDR3 size: 14 residues. After removal of 3 bases from V and 3 bases from J, the junction contained 5 bases not matched to a gene. The V gene's germline CDR1 is MNHNS and CDR2 SASEGT. This chain's CDR3 is CASSEVRGGYEQYF. Written as DNA, the CDR3 is TGTGCCAGCAGTGAGGTGCGCGGGGGCTACGAGCAGTACTTC.

This chain joins TRBV7-2 and TRBJ1-2; D is perhaps TRBD1 (6 bases). Trimming pared 6 bases from V and 3 bases from J, leaving 17 bases between. Germline V lookup: CDR1 SGHTA, CDR2 FQGNSA. This CDR3 region has 15 residues. The CDR3 loop reads CASRRGSGIHYGYTF. The CDR3 DNA is TGTGCCAGCAGGAGGGGGTCAGGGATCCACTATGGCTACACCTTC.

The chain joins TRBV5-1 to TRBJ2-2, with D possibly being TRBD1 (8 bases). CDR3 length: 18 residues. Germline loops: CDR1 SGHRS, CDR2 YFSETQ. Trimming took off 4 bases at V and 3 bases at J, with 22 bases between the two ends. The CDR3 DNA reads TGCGCCAGCAGCCTATTACCAGACAGGGGAGGGGACACCGGGGAGCTGTTTTTT. Translating it yields CASSLLPDRGGDTGELFF.

The chain links TRBV7-2 to TRBJ2-7, with TRBD2 matching over 12 bases. Trimming cost V 5 bases and J 5 bases; bases outside gene matches: 7. CDR1 is SGHTA, CDR2 FQGNSA, per germline. This CDR3 region has 15 residues. CDR3 region: CASSPTSGRRHEQYF. CDR3 coding DNA: TGTGCCAGCAGCCCGACTAGCGGGAGAAGGCACGAGCAGTACTTC.

This clone was recorded a few times. This chain uses TRBV7-9 with TRBJ1-4, with D perhaps TRBD1 (5 bases). V was pared by 3 bases and J by 5 bases, with 13 bases between. The CDR3 consists of 15 residues. The germline V gene has CDR1 SEHNR and CDR2 FQNEAQ (reference sequence). The CDR3 sequence: CASSFPGRGNEKLFF. The CDR3 DNA reads as TGTGCCAGCAGCTTCCCGGGTCGGGGCAATGAAAAACTGTTTTTT.

This clone was seen a single time. The rearrangement joins TRBV7-2 to TRBJ1-1; 8 bases align to TRBD1. V gave up 5 bases and J gave up 0 bases; unmatched junction bases: 17. CDR3 length equals 19 residues. Germline-derived CDR1 and CDR2 are SGHTA and FQGNSA. Here the CDR3 DNA reads TGTGCCAGCAGCCAAAGGGGGACCGGGACAGGAAACATGAACACTGAAGCTTTCTTT. This sequence encodes CASSQRGTGTGNMNTEAFF.

The chain recombines TRBV6-5 with TRBJ1-3; 10 bases fit TRBD1. The CDR3 extends over 14 amino acids. Trimming took 4 bases from V and 4 from J; bases not matched to a gene: 1. Germline V lookup: CDR1 MNHEY, CDR2 SVGAGI. The CDR3 spells CASSLTGGGNTIYF. In nucleotides, the CDR3 is TGTGCCAGCAGTTTGACAGGGGGCGGAAACACCATATATTTT.

The chain employs TRBV5-6 and TRBJ2-5; D may be TRBD2 (6 bases). The V gene lost 7 bases and the J gene lost 4 bases, with 14 bases spanning the gap. Looked up from germline, CDR1 is SGHDT and CDR2 is YYEEEE. The CDR3 is made up of 13 amino acids. CDR3 sequence (DNA): TGTGCCAGCCGACCTCGGGGGATAGAGACCCAGTACTTC. Protein sequence: CASRPRGIETQYF. Together with reference TRBV5-6 and TRBJ2-5, the CDR3 gives the full variable domain: DAGVTQSPTHLIKTRGQQVTLRCSPKSGHDTVSWYQQALGQGPQFIFQYYEEEERQRGNFPDRFSGHQFPNYSSELNVNALLLGDSALYLCASRPRGIETQYFGPGTRLLVL.

This clone was seen only a few times. V and J are TRBV7-9 and TRBJ1-4; D is unresolved. V dropped 6 bases and J dropped 7 bases, with 18 bases sitting between them. The CDR3 spans 15 residues. Germline CDR1 is SEHNR and CDR2 is FQNEAQ (reference sequence). The CDR3 bases are TGTGCCAGCAGTCCCCCCAGGCGTCTGGGTGAAAAACTGTTTTTT. Amino acids: CASSPPRRLGEKLFF.

V and J are TRBV10-2 and TRBJ1-1; D is unresolved. Trimming took off 6 bases at V and 4 bases at J, with 12 bases between the two ends. This CDR3 is 13 amino acids long. Germline CDR1 is WSHSY and CDR2 is SAAADI. In DNA form, the CDR3 reads TGCGCCAGCAGGCCCAACCCGGGCACTGAAGCTTTCTTT. Translating gives CASRPNPGTEAFF.

The chain recombines TRBV5-4 with TRBJ2-3; D is undetermined. The V gene's germline CDR1 is SGHNT and CDR2 YYREEE (reference sequence). The V gene lost 5 bases and the J gene lost 0 bases, with 13 bases spanning the gap. There are 15 residues in the CDR3. The CDR3 DNA follows: TGTGCCAGCAGTCTCCTGGGCAGAAGCACAGATACGCAGTATTTT. Amino acids: CASSLLGRSTDTQYF.